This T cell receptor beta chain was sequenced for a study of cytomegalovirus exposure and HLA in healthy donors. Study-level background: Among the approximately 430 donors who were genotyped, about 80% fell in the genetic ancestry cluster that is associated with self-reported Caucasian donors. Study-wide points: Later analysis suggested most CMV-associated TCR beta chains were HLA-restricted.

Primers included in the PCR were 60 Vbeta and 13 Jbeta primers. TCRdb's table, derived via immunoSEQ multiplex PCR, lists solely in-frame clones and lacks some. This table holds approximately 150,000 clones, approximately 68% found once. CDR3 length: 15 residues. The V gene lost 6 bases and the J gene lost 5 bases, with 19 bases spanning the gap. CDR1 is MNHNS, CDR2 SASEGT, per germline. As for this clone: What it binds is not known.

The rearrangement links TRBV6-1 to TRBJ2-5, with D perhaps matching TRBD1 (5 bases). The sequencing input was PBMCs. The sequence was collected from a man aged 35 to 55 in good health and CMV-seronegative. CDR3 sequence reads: CASRRNDRGWETQYF. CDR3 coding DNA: TGTGCCAGCAGACGAAATGATAGGGGTTGGGAGACCCAGTACTTC.